This is a list of T cell receptor beta chains from one sample in a study of early stage breast cancer tumors. The repertoire was sequenced with immunoSEQ multiplex PCR; TCRdb's copy has only in-frame clones and lacks some. The table includes more than 7,500 clones, 70% to 75% detected once. What was sequenced was normal breast tissue next to the tumor. These receptors came from a person between 60 and 69 years old with breast cancer. Both conserved end residues are part of each CDR3. Some rows have no size entry. The others give once, few or many, or a class for an expanded clone.

J gene: TRBJ2-7
V gene: TRBV11-2
clone size: .
CDR3 protein: CASSGRGAGGLNEQYF

J gene: TRBJ2-5
V gene: TRBV29-1
clone size: .
CDR3 protein: CSVEGLAEETQYF

J gene: TRBJ1-2
V gene: TRBV6-6
clone size: .
CDR3 protein: CASSYPGNSANYGYTF

J gene: TRBJ1-1
V gene: TRBV5-1
clone size: .
CDR3 protein: CASSLEAARTEAFF

J gene: TRBJ2-3
V gene: TRBV29-1
clone size: .
CDR3 protein: CSVAEHEGSNTQYF

J gene: TRBJ1-5
V gene: TRBV6-1
clone size: once
CDR3 protein: CASSEEGRGANQPQHF

J gene: TRBJ2-5
V gene: TRBV11-2
clone size: .
CDR3 protein: CASSLAGGGPKFRETQYF

J gene: TRBJ2-1
V gene: TRBV29-1
clone size: .
CDR3 protein: CSVEPQGGEQFF

J gene: TRBJ2-3
V gene: TRBV7-9
clone size: few
CDR3 protein: CASSLEAGPSPYTQYF

J gene: TRBJ1-1
V gene: TRBV19
clone size: large
CDR3 protein: CASSMSRTGGVSAFF

J gene: TRBJ2-2
V gene: TRBV27
clone size: once
CDR3 protein: CASRGLRAFADTGELFF

J gene: TRBJ2-1
V gene: TRBV19
clone size: .
CDR3 protein: CASSEYRTVSSYNEQFF

J gene: TRBJ2-7
V gene: TRBV11-3
clone size: .
CDR3 protein: CASSLATTGYEQYF

J gene: TRBJ2-7
V gene: TRBV19
clone size: .
CDR3 protein: CASSGNQGYGYEQYF

J gene: TRBJ1-1
V gene: TRBV19
clone size: .
CDR3 protein: CASRIQGGNTEAFF

J gene: TRBJ2-3
V gene: TRBV30
clone size: .
CDR3 protein: CAWRTSGGADTQYF

J gene: TRBJ1-1
V gene: TRBV29-1
clone size: .
CDR3 protein: CSVSRGGNTEAFF

J gene: TRBJ1-5
V gene: TRBV19
clone size: .
CDR3 protein: CASSIFQGNQPQHF

J gene: TRBJ1-2
V gene: TRBV6-1
clone size: .
CDR3 protein: CASSEVLNGDGYTF

J gene: TRBJ1-2
V gene: TRBV7-9
clone size: .
CDR3 protein: CASSLGQGEYGYTF